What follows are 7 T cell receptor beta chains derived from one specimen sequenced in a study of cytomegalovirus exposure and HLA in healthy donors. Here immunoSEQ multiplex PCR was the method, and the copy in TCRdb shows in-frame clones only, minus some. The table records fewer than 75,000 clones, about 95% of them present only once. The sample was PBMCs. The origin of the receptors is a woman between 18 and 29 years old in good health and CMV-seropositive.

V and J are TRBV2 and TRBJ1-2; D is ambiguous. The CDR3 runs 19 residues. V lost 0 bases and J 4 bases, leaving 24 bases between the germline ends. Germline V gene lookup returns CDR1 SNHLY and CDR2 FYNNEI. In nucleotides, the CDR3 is TGTGCCAGCAGTGAAGCGCTGAGGAAGGCCGCCTTACCTTCCTATGGCTACACCTTC. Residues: CASSEALRKAALPSYGYTF.

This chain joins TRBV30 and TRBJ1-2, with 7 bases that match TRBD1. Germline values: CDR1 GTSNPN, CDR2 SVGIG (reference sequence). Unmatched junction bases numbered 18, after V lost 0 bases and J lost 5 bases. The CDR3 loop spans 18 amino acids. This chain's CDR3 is CAWSVPQGQALPKYGYTF. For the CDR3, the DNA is TGTGCCTGGAGTGTACCCCAAGGACAGGCTCTACCCAAATATGGCTACACCTTC.

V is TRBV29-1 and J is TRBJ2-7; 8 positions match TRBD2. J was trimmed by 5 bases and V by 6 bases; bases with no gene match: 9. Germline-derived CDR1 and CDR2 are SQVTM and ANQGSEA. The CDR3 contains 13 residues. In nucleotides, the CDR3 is TGCAGCGTGGTTATGAGCGGGAGTAACGAGCAGTACTTC. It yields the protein CSVVMSGSNEQYF.

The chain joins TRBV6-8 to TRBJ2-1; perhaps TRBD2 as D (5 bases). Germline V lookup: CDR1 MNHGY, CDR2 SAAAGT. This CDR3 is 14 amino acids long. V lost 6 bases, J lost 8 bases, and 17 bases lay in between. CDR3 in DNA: TGTGCCAGCAGCCGGGTGTGGGGTAGCGATGAGCAGTTCTTC. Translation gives CASSRVWGSDEQFF.

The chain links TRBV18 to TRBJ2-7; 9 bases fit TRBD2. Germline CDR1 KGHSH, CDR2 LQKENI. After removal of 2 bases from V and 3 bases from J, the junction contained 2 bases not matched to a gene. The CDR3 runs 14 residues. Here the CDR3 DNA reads TGTGCCAGCTCACCAACGCGGGAGGGCTACGAGCAGTACTTC. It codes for CASSPTREGYEQYF. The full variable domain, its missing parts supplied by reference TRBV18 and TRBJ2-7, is NAGVMQNPRHLVRRRGQEARLRCSPMKGHSHVYWYRQLPEEGLKFMVYLQKENIIDESGMPKERFSAEFPKEGPSILRIQQVVRGDSAAYFCASSPTREGYEQYFGPGTRLTVT.

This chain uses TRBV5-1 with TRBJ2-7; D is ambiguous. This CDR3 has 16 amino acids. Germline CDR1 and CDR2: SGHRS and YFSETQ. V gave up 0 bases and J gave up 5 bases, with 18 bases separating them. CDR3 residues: CASSLDYGTFVNEQYF. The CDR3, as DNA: TGCGCCAGCAGCTTGGATTACGGTACTTTTGTAAACGAGCAGTACTTC.

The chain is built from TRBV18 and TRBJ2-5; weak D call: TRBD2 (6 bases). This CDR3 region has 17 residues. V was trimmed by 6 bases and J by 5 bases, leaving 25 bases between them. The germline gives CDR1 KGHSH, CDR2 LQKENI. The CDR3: CASSRKLGLYFWETQYF. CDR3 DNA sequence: TGTGCCAGCTCCCGCAAATTGGGACTGTACTTCTGGGAGACCCAGTACTTC.